The next 10 T cell receptor beta chains were all read from a single sample in a study. TCRdb itself ran the 5' RACE reads through MiXCR, one entry per CDR3 protein. The repertoire has over 10,000 distinct CDR3 sequences, more than 20% of them found once; the top ten carry approximately 3%. Sequenced sample: naive CD4+ T cells sorted from blood. Subset denoted: naive CD4+ T cells, CD4+CD45RA+CD25-. These TCRs come from a female donor with breast cancer.

This sequence joins TRBV24-1 and TRBJ2-1; no reliable D call. The germline gives CDR1 KGHDR, CDR2 SFDVKD. V lost 1 base and J lost 8, with 5 bases in between. This CDR3 is 12 amino acids long. CDR3 nucleotide sequence: TGTGCCACCAGTGATTTCGTAGATGAGCAGTTCTTC. Translated: CATSDFVDEQFF.

This clonotype occurred a few times. This may arise from a read error, as a much more abundant clone is one base away. The chain links TRBV24-1 to TRBJ2-3; D not resolved. The CDR3 sequence is 14 residues long. From germline, CDR1 is KGHDR and CDR2 SFDVKD. The V end was cut by 3 bases, the J end by 12 bases, with 18 bases between. In DNA, the CDR3 is TGTGCCACCAGTGATCCGGGCTGCTCCCGCACCCAGTATTTT. Protein sequence: CATSDPGCSRTQYF.

This clonotype has just a few counts. The genes are TRBV5-1 and TRBJ1-4; 7 bases fit TRBD1. Germline lookup yields CDR1 SGHRS and CDR2 YFSETQ. CDR3 size: 14 residues. J gave up 5 bases and V 6 bases, and 7 bases lay outside the gene matches. Written as DNA, the CDR3 is TGCGCCAGCAACCCGACAGGGCGAAATGAAAAACTGTTTTTT. Translating gives CASNPTGRNEKLFF.

This clonotype was counted ten times or more. This chain joins TRBV6-5 and TRBJ2-5, with D possibly matching TRBD2 (7 bases). The CDR3 has 11 amino acids. Per the germline V gene, CDR1 is MNHEY and CDR2 is SVGAGI. V lost 9 bases and J 5 bases, leaving 10 bases between the germline ends. The CDR3 region is CASGGGETQYF. Written as DNA, the CDR3 is TGTGCCAGTGGGGGGGGCGAGACCCAGTACTTC.

This clonotype was seen only a few times. The chain couples TRBV20-1 to TRBJ2-1; TRBD2 aligns across 11 bases. CDR1 and CDR2 from the germline V gene are DFQATT and SNEGSKA (reference sequence). Unmatched junction bases numbered 10, after V lost 6 bases and J lost 12 bases. The CDR3 has 13 residues. The CDR3 nucleotides read TGCAGTGCCAAACTAGCGGGAGTGTTTGGGCAGTTCTTC. Encoded protein: CSAKLAGVFGQFF.

This clonotype was seen repeatedly, ten times or more. This chain uses TRBV6-5 with TRBJ2-1, with 14 bases matching TRBD2. The CDR3 spans 16 residues. Germline CDR1 MNHEY, CDR2 SVGAGI. J lost 7 bases, V lost 5 bases, and 7 bases had no gene match. CDR3 region: CASSPRTSGGKNEQFF. CDR3 bases: TGTGCCAGCAGTCCAAGGACTAGCGGGGGGAAAAATGAGCAGTTCTTC.

Worth noting for this clonotype: It is likely a read error, because the conserved phenylalanine at the end of the CDR3 is missing. The DNA is omitted, as the CDR3 cannot be located on it reliably, and the CDR3 follows TCRdb's listing. This chain connects TRBV4-2 to TRBJ1-6; whether TRBD1, the table's D call, matches the DNA was not checked. The germline V gene encodes CDR1 LGHNA and CDR2 YNFKEQ. The CDR3 extends over 14 residues, inclusive of both ends. The chain's CDR3 is CASSLDRGGFPPHS.

In its sample, this clonotype was seen many times. The J gene is TRBJ2-6, the V gene TRBV6-5; no firm D call. Germline V CDR1 and CDR2: MNHEY, SVGAGI. Between the trimmed V and J ends, which lost 0 bases and 3 bases, there was a span of 9 bases. The CDR3 has 16 amino acids. In nucleotides, the CDR3 is TGTGCCAGCAGTTACTCGAAGATAAGTGGGGCCAACGTCCTGACTTTC. Its protein product is CASSYSKISGANVLTF.

This clonotype was counted at least ten times. The chain joins TRBV15 to TRBJ1-1; a possible D gene is TRBD1 (5 bases). CDR1 is LNHNV and CDR2 is YYDKDF in the germline V gene (reference sequence). This CDR3 has 13 amino acids. V gave up 5 bases and J gave up 9 bases, with 16 bases separating them. The chain's CDR3 is CATSRGGRTQAFF. The CDR3 nucleotides are TGTGCCACCAGCCGCGGGGGGAGGACCCAAGCTTTCTTT.

The rearrangement links TRBV6-5 to TRBJ1-5; D is possibly TRBD1 (5 bases). The CDR3 extends over 15 amino acids. V was cut by 4 bases and J by 5 bases, with 15 bases left in between. Germline V gene data show CDR1 as MNHEY and CDR2 as SVGAGI. As DNA, the CDR3 is TGTGCCAGCAGTTTCCGGGACGGGGGAGATCAGCCCCAGCATTTT. Translated: CASSFRDGGDQPQHF.